A selection of T cell receptor beta chains follows, all from one sample in a study of molecular identifiers for immune sequencing clone quantification. TCRdb called the PCR reads again in MiXCR, with one record for every CDR3 protein. Here the sample spans more than 450,000 distinct CDR3 sequences, around 25% being singletons. Specimen: naive CD8+ T cells from blood, with Jurkat cell RNA spiked in. Receptor source: a human donor in good health. Some libraries in this study had Jurkat cell RNA spiked in. Each CDR3 is given with its conserved first and last residue. Each record gives: CDR3 length, J gene, clone size, D gene, V gene, CDR3 protein, CDR3 DNA. A D gene is named only where the DNA matches it firmly. A clone size is listed for some rows: how often the clone was seen (once, few, many), or a class if it is expanded.

length: 15; J: TRBJ2-7; size: few; D: -; V: TRBV2; CDR3: CASSDEGNSHYEQYF; DNA: TGTGCCAGCAGTGACGAGGGCAACTCTCACTACGAGCAGTACTTC
length: 13; J: TRBJ1-1; size: few; D: -; V: TRBV5-3; CDR3: CASSLVAHTEAFF; DNA: TGTGCCAGCAGCTTGGTGGCCCACACTGAAGCTTTCTTT
length: 16; J: TRBJ1-5; size: few; D: TRBD1; V: TRBV7-9; CDR3: CASSAGGLWGNQPQHF; DNA: TGTGCCAGCAGCGCAGGGGGCCTTTGGGGCAATCAGCCCCAGCATTTT
length: 11; J: TRBJ2-1; size: few; D: -; V: TRBV20-1; CDR3: CSAREINEQFF; DNA: TGCAGTGCTAGAGAAATAAATGAGCAGTTCTTC
length: 17; J: TRBJ2-7; size: -; D: TRBD1; V: TRBV4-3; CDR3: CASSQDWGRTGGNEQYF; DNA: TGCGCCAGCAGCCAAGATTGGGGGCGGACAGGGGGCAATGAGCAGTACTTC
length: 13; J: TRBJ1-1; size: many; D: -; V: TRBV4-3; CDR3: CASSQWRNTEAFF; DNA: TGCGCCAGCAGCCAATGGAGAAACACTGAAGCTTTCTTT
length: 15; J: TRBJ2-1; size: few; D: TRBD2; V: TRBV7-3; CDR3: CASSIGTSGRDEQFF; DNA: TGTGCCAGCAGCATCGGGACTAGCGGGAGGGATGAGCAGTTCTTC
length: 17; J: TRBJ2-7; size: -; D: TRBD2; V: TRBV19; CDR3: CASSISWTSGFSYEQYF; DNA: TGTGCCAGTAGTATATCGTGGACTAGCGGGTTCTCCTACGAGCAGTACTTC
length: 15; J: TRBJ2-5; size: -; D: -; V: TRBV3-1; CDR3: CASSQVIGLGETQYF; DNA: TGTGCCAGCAGCCAAGTGATCGGCCTTGGTGAGACCCAGTACTTC
length: 16; J: TRBJ1-2; size: -; D: TRBD1; V: TRBV29-1; CDR3: CSVEGAIGTGIRGYTF; DNA: TGCAGCGTTGAAGGAGCCATCGGGACAGGGATCCGCGGCTACACCTTC
length: 13; J: TRBJ2-5; size: few; D: -; V: TRBV19; CDR3: CASSTYDEETQYF; DNA: TGTGCCAGTAGTACATACGACGAGGAGACCCAGTACTTC
length: 16; J: TRBJ2-2; size: -; D: TRBD2; V: TRBV20-1; CDR3: CSASPRGGRGAGELFF; DNA: TGCAGTGCTAGTCCCCGCGGCGGGAGAGGGGCCGGGGAGCTGTTTTTT
length: 14; J: TRBJ2-7; size: few; D: TRBD1; V: TRBV5-1; CDR3: CASSLWDSDYEQYF; DNA: TGCGCCAGCAGCCTCTGGGACAGCGACTACGAGCAGTACTTC
length: 14; J: TRBJ2-7; size: -; D: -; V: TRBV21-1; CDR3: CASSKVGLSYEQYF; DNA: TGTGCCAGCAGCAAAGTAGGCCTTTCCTACGAGCAGTACTTC
length: 15; J: TRBJ2-3; size: few; D: -; V: TRBV28; CDR3: CASRHGSANTDTQYF; DNA: TGTGCCAGCAGACACGGGAGCGCTAACACAGATACGCAGTATTTT
length: 17; J: TRBJ2-7; size: -; D: -; V: TRBV19; CDR3: CASSIDLPQDGPYEQYF; DNA: TGTGCCAGTAGTATAGATCTCCCTCAGGACGGACCCTACGAGCAGTACTTC
length: 17; J: TRBJ2-2; size: -; D: TRBD1; V: TRBV19; CDR3: CASSSKPGQGTNGELFF; DNA: TGTGCCAGTAGTTCCAAACCGGGACAGGGAACGAACGGGGAGCTGTTTTTT
length: 12; J: TRBJ2-3; size: many; D: -; V: TRBV4-1; CDR3: CASSQRRDTQYF; DNA: TGCGCCAGCAGCCAGCGTCGCGATACGCAGTATTTT
length: 18; J: TRBJ2-3; size: -; D: TRBD1; V: TRBV20-1; CDR3: CSARDIGTGGPRADTQYF; DNA: TGCAGTGCTAGAGATATCGGGACAGGGGGCCCAAGGGCAGATACGCAGTATTTT
length: 12; J: TRBJ1-1; size: many; D: -; V: TRBV12-3/TRBV12-4; CDR3: CASSFPFTEAFF; DNA: TGTGCCAGCAGTTTCCCGTTCACTGAAGCTTTCTTT
length: 14; J: TRBJ1-5; size: few; D: TRBD1; V: TRBV2; CDR3: CASSETGQAQPQHF; DNA: TGTGCCAGCAGTGAAACGGGACAGGCTCAGCCCCAGCATTTT
length: 14; J: TRBJ1-1; size: few; D: -; V: TRBV27; CDR3: CASSLYQGSPEAFF; DNA: TGTGCCAGCAGTTTATACCAGGGGAGCCCTGAAGCTTTCTTT
length: 17; J: TRBJ2-1; size: many; D: TRBD2; V: TRBV29-1; CDR3: CSVVLWFGAGAYNEQFF; DNA: TGCAGCGTTGTTCTGTGGTTTGGAGCGGGAGCCTACAATGAGCAGTTCTTC
length: 17; J: TRBJ2-5; size: few; D: -; V: TRBV7-6; CDR3: CASSLAAAQVYQETQYF; DNA: TGTGCCAGCAGCTTAGCGGCTGCCCAGGTCTACCAAGAGACCCAGTACTTC
length: 15; J: TRBJ2-5; size: many; D: -; V: TRBV5-1; CDR3: CASSLGAGSSETQYF; DNA: TGCGCCAGCAGCCTGGGGGCGGGCTCCTCTGAGACCCAGTACTTC
length: 15; J: TRBJ2-6; size: many; D: TRBD1; V: TRBV19; CDR3: CASSTDRGGANVLTF; DNA: TGTGCCAGTAGTACCGACAGGGGAGGGGCCAACGTCCTGACTTTC
length: 14; J: TRBJ1-5; size: few; D: -; V: TRBV28; CDR3: CASSRDGENQPQHF; DNA: TGTGCCAGCAGTCGGGACGGCGAGAATCAGCCCCAGCATTTT
length: 14; J: TRBJ1-1; size: many; D: TRBD1; V: TRBV27; CDR3: CASRLGQGGTEAFF; DNA: TGTGCCAGCAGATTAGGACAGGGTGGCACTGAAGCTTTCTTT
length: 16; J: TRBJ2-7; size: many; D: TRBD1; V: TRBV20-1; CDR3: CSARDSKGAPLYEQYF; DNA: TGCAGTGCTAGAGATAGTAAGGGGGCCCCTTTGTACGAGCAGTACTTC
length: 14; J: TRBJ2-5; size: few; D: -; V: TRBV12-3/TRBV12-4; CDR3: CASSLETRRETQYF; DNA: TGTGCCAGCAGTTTAGAAACAAGGAGAGAGACCCAGTACTTC
length: 14; J: TRBJ1-5; size: -; D: -; V: TRBV20-1; CDR3: CGASDRYSNQPQHF; DNA: TGCGGTGCCAGCGATAGATATAGCAATCAGCCCCAGCATTTT
length: 15; J: TRBJ1-1; size: once; D: TRBD1; V: TRBV19; CDR3: CASRNPGQGATEAFF; DNA: TGTGCCAGTAGAAACCCGGGACAGGGAGCGACTGAAGCTTTCTTT
length: 14; J: TRBJ2-7; size: -; D: -; V: TRBV15; CDR3: CATSREGSSYEQYF; DNA: TGTGCCACCAGCAGAGAAGGGAGCTCCTACGAGCAGTACTTC
length: 12; J: TRBJ2-7; size: many; D: -; V: TRBV6-2/TRBV6-3; CDR3: CASSYWVDEQYF; DNA: TGTGCCAGCAGTTATTGGGTGGACGAGCAGTACTTC
length: 15; J: TRBJ2-7; size: many; D: -; V: TRBV28; CDR3: CASSLFTGSSYEQYF; DNA: TGTGCCAGCAGTTTATTTACAGGGTCCTCGTACGAGCAGTACTTC
length: 16; J: TRBJ2-5; size: few; D: TRBD2; V: TRBV7-9; CDR3: CASSIGLAGGQETQYF; DNA: TGTGCCAGCAGCATTGGACTAGCGGGGGGGCAAGAGACCCAGTACTTC
length: 13; J: TRBJ1-1; size: few; D: -; V: TRBV2; CDR3: CASRTNMNTEAFF; DNA: TGTGCCAGCAGGACTAATATGAACACTGAAGCTTTCTTT
length: 16; J: TRBJ2-7; size: few; D: TRBD2; V: TRBV4-3; CDR3: CASSQDPSGITYEQYF; DNA: TGCGCCAGCAGCCAAGACCCTAGCGGGATAACCTACGAGCAGTACTTC
length: 16; J: TRBJ2-7; size: few; D: TRBD2; V: TRBV20-1; CDR3: CSARDRVAGKVYEQYF; DNA: TGCAGTGCTAGAGATCGCGTAGCGGGTAAAGTCTACGAGCAGTACTTC
length: 19; J: TRBJ2-7; size: -; D: TRBD2; V: TRBV5-1; CDR3: CASSAGQGDPLAGVYEQYF; DNA: TGCGCCAGCAGCGCCGGACAGGGAGATCCACTAGCGGGAGTTTACGAGCAGTACTTC